The source of this TCR beta chain is a study of cytomegalovirus exposure and HLA in healthy donors. General observations from the study: While the bulk of TCR sequences proved rare, some public TCRs turned up in many donors. The study put some 150 TCR beta chains on its list as cytomegalovirus-associated. Reports credit the classifier with highly specific, highly sensitive diagnosis of cytomegalovirus status.

V lost 0 bases and J lost 1, with 9 bases in between. The germline V gene encodes CDR1 MNHNS and CDR2 SASEGT. This CDR3 contains 15 residues. Some clones are missing from TCRdb's copy, which holds only in-frame ones; the method was immunoSEQ multiplex PCR. Of about 78,000 clones listed, about 96% are singletons. Details on this clone: Its antigen is still unknown.

While the first cohort had 600 to 800 subjects, the donors belonged to the separate validation cohort of 100 to 150 subjects. The V and J genes are TRBV6-1 and TRBJ1-1; perhaps TRBD1 as D (6 bases). The sequenced sample consisted of PBMCs. This TCR was recovered from a man aged 18 to 30 in good health and CMV-seropositive. CDR3 protein: CASSEAWTANTEAFF. DNA of the CDR3: TGTGCCAGCAGTGAAGCGTGGACAGCGAACACTGAAGCTTTCTTT.